This T cell receptor beta chain was sequenced for a study of T cells after yellow fever vaccination. Template-switching 5'RACE yielded the TCR cDNA; a universal primer site and UMIs were added in the process. TCRdb processed the 5' RACE reads anew with MiXCR; each CDR3 protein has one entry. The table records hundreds of thousands of distinct CDR3 sequences, over 4% of them present only once. Germline CDR1 and CDR2: SGHVS and FNYEAQ. Trimming took off 5 bases at V and 4 bases at J, with 14 bases between the two ends. The CDR3 is 14 amino acids. This clonotype was counted between two and nine times. This chain joins TRBV7-6 and TRBJ2-5, with D uncertain. Sequencing was performed on PBMCs, taken 5 days after the yellow fever booster vaccination. This TCR was sampled from a young man who received the YFV17D yellow fever vaccine. In DNA, the CDR3 is TGTGCCAGCAGCCCAGTGAGCTTCGCAGAGACCCAGTACTTC. Protein product: CASSPVSFAETQYF.